This T cell receptor beta chain was identified during a study of blood T cell repertoires in COVID-19. In the study overall: The United States, Italy and Spain supplied acute and convalescent COVID-19 samples. The cDNA or gDNA used as material had been derived from T cells, B-cell-depleted T cells, or PBMCs.

Per the authors' pipeline: Amplified reference gene primers provided the basis for estimating nucleated cell counts. Assay: immunoSEQ multiplex PCR; the TCRdb copy retains only in-frame clones and omits some. The DNA gave D and trimming, while V, J and clone size come from that table. The profile covers 75,000 to 100,000 clones, with around 80% appearing a single time and roughly a quarter taken by the ten largest. Trimming took off 4 bases at V and 5 bases at J, with 10 bases between the two ends. The CDR3 has 12 amino acids. Germline-derived CDR1 and CDR2 are SGHRS and YFSETQ. This sequence was found in a man between 65 and 85 years old with acute or convalescent COVID-19. The sequenced material came from peripheral blood. The chain couples TRBV5-1 to TRBJ2-7; D is perhaps TRBD2 (6 bases). The CDR3 is CASSIGTHEQYF. The CDR3, as DNA: TGCGCCAGCAGCATAGGGACTCACGAGCAGTACTTC.